The next 16 T cell receptor beta chains were all read from a single sample in a study of vaccination effects on CD4 cells after COVID-19. Their recognized antigens are unknown. Antigen-specific CD4+ T cells were expanded with viral peptide pools in the ViraFEST assay before sequencing. Isolating CD4+ T cells followed 9 to 10 days of culture. This individual tested PCR-positive for SARS-CoV-2 infection between March and December 2020. Produced via immunoSEQ multiplex PCR; TCRdb's table is partial and in-frame only. The table records about 36,000 clones, around 69% of them present only once. The source material was CD4+ T cells from PBMCs cultured with HCoV-NL63 spike peptides, sampled before COVID-19 vaccination. The receptors come from a human donor who had a prior SARS-CoV-2 infection.

The V call is TRBV5-4, the J call TRBJ2-7; 13 nucleotides match TRBD2. The CDR3 totals 15 residues. The V gene end was trimmed by 2 bases and the J gene end by 2 bases; junction bases not matched to a gene: 1. Per germline, CDR1 SGHNT and CDR2 YYREEE (reference sequence). Here the CDR3 DNA reads TGTGCCAGCAGCTTAACTAGCGGGAGGGCCTACGAGCAGTACTTC. The encoded protein is CASSLTSGRAYEQYF.

This chain connects TRBV7-9 to TRBJ2-7; the D call may be TRBD1 or TRBD2 (6 bases each). Germline V lookup: CDR1 SEHNR, CDR2 FQNEAQ (reference sequence). The CDR3 totals 13 residues. Trimming removed 1 base at V and 5 bases at J, with 9 bases between. Written as DNA, the CDR3 is TGTGCCAGCAGCTTAGGGAGGGACAACGAGCAGTACTTC. Amino acids: CASSLGRDNEQYF.

This clone occurred a few times. The chain carries TRBV5-1 and TRBJ1-6; 9 bases are a match to TRBD1. Germline V gene sequence: CDR1 SGHRS, CDR2 YFSETQ. The length of the CDR3 is 18 residues. V lost 4 bases and J lost 0; bases outside the gene matches: 8. Here the CDR3 reads CASSLGTGWSSYNSPLHF. The CDR3, as DNA: TGCGCCAGCAGCCTCGGGACAGGGTGGAGCTCCTATAATTCACCCCTCCACTTT.

The chain links TRBV27 to TRBJ2-1, with TRBD2 identical over 7 bases. The CDR3 spans 18 residues. Germline V lookup: CDR1 MNHEY, CDR2 SMNVEV (reference sequence). V shed 2 bases, J shed 6 bases, and the junction held 16 bases outside the gene matches. The DNA for the CDR3 is TGTGCCAGCAGTTTAATGGTGGCCGGGAGGAGGGGTGTCAATGAGCAGTTCTTC. Its protein is CASSLMVAGRRGVNEQFF.

Judged by abundance, this clone is medium-sized. V is TRBV27 and J is TRBJ1-1; possibly TRBD1 for D (5 bases). Germline V gene sequence: CDR1 MNHEY, CDR2 SMNVEV (reference sequence). CDR3 size: 14 residues. V dropped 7 bases and J dropped 10 bases, with 22 bases sitting between them. As DNA, the CDR3 is TGTGCCAGCATCGGCTGGGCCGGGGGTTCGGGAGCTTTCTTT. As protein: CASIGWAGGSGAFF.

V usage is TRBV5-1 and J usage is TRBJ2-5; 7 bases are shared with TRBD1. CDR3 size: 14 residues. V was clipped by 2 bases and J by 1 base; unmatched bases: 2. Per the germline V gene, CDR1 is SGHRS and CDR2 is YFSETQ. CDR3 sequence reads: CASSFGDSQETQYF. As DNA, the CDR3 is TGCGCCAGCAGCTTCGGGGACAGCCAAGAGACCCAGTACTTC.

V gene TRBV10-3 combines with J gene TRBJ1-2; D gene ambiguous. The germline CDR1 and CDR2 sequences are ENHRY and SYGVKD. With 3 bases removed from V and 8 bases from J, the gap between germline ends came to 22 bases. The CDR3 covers 16 residues. Here the CDR3 DNA reads TGTGCCATCAGTGAACACTCCGAAACCAGACTGTCAGGCTACACCTTC. This gives the protein CAISEHSETRLSGYTF.

V gene TRBV13 combines with J gene TRBJ2-1; D tentatively reads TRBD1 or TRBD2 (5 bases each). Germline V CDR1 and CDR2: PRHDT, FYEKMQ (reference sequence). The CDR3 length is 13 residues. The ends were cut back, 5 bases at V and 6 bases at J, with 11 bases in the middle. CDR3 nucleotide sequence: TGTGCCAGCAGCCGGGACGTTCGCAATGAGCAGTTCTTC. Translation: CASSRDVRNEQFF.

The chain is built from TRBV12-3 or TRBV12-4 and TRBJ1-2; D gene uncertain. This CDR3 region has 12 residues. Trimming removed 6 bases at V and 4 bases at J, with 9 bases between. As DNA, the CDR3 is TGTGCCAGCAGCCCCCGGGGCTATGGCTACACCTTC. Its translation is CASSPRGYGYTF.

This chain connects TRBV10-3 to TRBJ2-7; tentative D call: TRBD1 (5 bases). CDR3 length: 14 amino acids. From germline, CDR1 is ENHRY and CDR2 SYGVKD. The V end lost 7 bases, the J end lost 3 bases, and 16 bases lay between the germline ends. CDR3 bases: TGTGCCATCACCGATACAGGTCATGTCTACGAGCAGTACTTC. This sequence encodes CAITDTGHVYEQYF.

The rearrangement links TRBV18 to TRBJ2-7; the D is unclear. V lost 3 bases and J lost 3, with 3 bases in between. Germline V gene sequence: CDR1 KGHSH, CDR2 LQKENI. The CDR3 is made up of 11 amino acids. The CDR3: CASSPHYEQYF. DNA for the CDR3: TGTGCCAGCTCACCCCACTACGAGCAGTACTTC.

The chain uses TRBV19 and TRBJ1-4; 7 positions agree with TRBD1. Germline CDR1 and CDR2: LNHDA and SQIVND (reference sequence). This CDR3 region has 16 residues. V dropped 6 bases and J dropped 2; count of bases not matched to a gene: 9. In nucleotides, the CDR3 is TGTGCCAGTAGCACCGGGACAGTGCTGACTAATGAAAAACTGTTTTTT. This codes for CASSTGTVLTNEKLFF.

This clone has only a few counts. The V gene is TRBV7-8, the J gene TRBJ1-1; 8 bases agree with TRBD1. This CDR3 spans 13 amino acids. The germline V gene has CDR1 SGHVS and CDR2 FQNEAQ. V trimming: 5 bases; J trimming: 5 bases; junction bases outside the gene matches: 4. CDR3: CASSTQGGTEAFF. The CDR3 nucleotides are TGTGCCAGCAGCACACAGGGGGGAACTGAAGCTTTCTTT.

The chain carries TRBV24-1 and TRBJ2-1; D unresolved. This CDR3 has 14 residues. V was shortened by 4 bases and J by 12 bases, with 18 bases between the two germline ends. CDR1 and CDR2 (germline): KGHDR, SFDVKD. CDR3 sequence (DNA): TGTGCCACCAGTGACCGAACATCTTTCTTGGGGCAGTTCTTC. This encodes CATSDRTSFLGQFF.

The chain recombines TRBV28 with TRBJ2-7; D is unresolved. There are 14 residues in the CDR3. Trimming left V 7 bases short and J 4 bases short, with 17 bases between. Germline CDR1 reads MDHEN; CDR2 reads SYDVKM. CDR3 sequence (DNA): TGTGCCAGCACCCCCGGGCACGTCCCTTACGAGCAGTACTTC. Protein: CASTPGHVPYEQYF.

V gene TRBV6-5 combines with J gene TRBJ1-2; D is ambiguous. CDR1 MNHEY and CDR2 SVGAGI come from the germline V gene. V was shortened by 8 bases and J by 2 bases, with 6 bases between the two germline ends. The CDR3 is 11 amino acids. The CDR3 DNA is TGTGCCAGCTACAGAAACTATGGCTACACCTTC. It specifies CASYRNYGYTF.